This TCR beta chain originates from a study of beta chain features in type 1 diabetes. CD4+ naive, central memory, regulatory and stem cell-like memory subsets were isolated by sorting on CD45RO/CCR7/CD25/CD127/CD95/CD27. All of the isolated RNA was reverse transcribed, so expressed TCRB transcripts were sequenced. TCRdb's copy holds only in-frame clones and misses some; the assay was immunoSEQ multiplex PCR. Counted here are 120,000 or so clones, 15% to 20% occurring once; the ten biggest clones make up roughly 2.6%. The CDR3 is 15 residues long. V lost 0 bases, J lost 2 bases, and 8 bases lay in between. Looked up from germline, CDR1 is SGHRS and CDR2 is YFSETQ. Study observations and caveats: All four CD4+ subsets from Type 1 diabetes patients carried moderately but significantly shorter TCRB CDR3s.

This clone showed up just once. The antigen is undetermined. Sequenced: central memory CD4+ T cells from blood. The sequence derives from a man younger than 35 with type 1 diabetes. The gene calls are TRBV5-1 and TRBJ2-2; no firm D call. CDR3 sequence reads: CASSLGLDNTGELFF. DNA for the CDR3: TGCGCCAGCAGCTTGGGCCTCGATAACACCGGGGAGCTGTTTTTT.